This TCR beta chain was recorded in a study of T cells after yellow fever vaccination. Study summary: The authors prepared low-cell-number fractions using SMART-Seq v4 Ultra Low Input. Study results and limitations: Boosting was followed by the reappearance of most primary-vaccination clones (approximately 95% CD4, around 86% CD8). Few clonotypes appeared in both CD4 and CD8 compartments.

TCRdb processed the 5' RACE reads anew with MiXCR; each CDR3 protein has one entry. The sample contains under 500,000 distinct CDR3 sequences, under 20% of which appear only once. In its sample, this clonotype was seen a few times. As yet, its antigen is unknown. V was pared by 5 bases and J by 5 bases, with 8 bases of the junction left unmatched. CDR3 size: 14 residues. CDR1 and CDR2 (germline): MGHRA, YSYEKL. This sequence originates from a man aged 18 to 29 who received the YFV17D yellow fever vaccine. The J gene is TRBJ1-1, the V gene TRBV4-1, with 7 bases lining up with TRBD1. The sample consisted of PBMCs, taken before the yellow fever booster vaccination. Written as DNA, the CDR3 is TGCGCCAGCAGCACAGGGGAGGGTTGGACTGAAGCTTTCTTT. Translation: CASSTGEGWTEAFF.